This TCR beta chain was retrieved from a study of shared clonotypes between healthy human individuals. Study in general: The study enrolled a couple of women and a few men aged 18 to 49. The study used three CD4 naive, three CD4 memory, two CD8 naive and one CD8 memory plate per donor.

General study findings and limits: Naive subsets generally exceeded memory subsets in estimated richness.

Samples underwent the assay at deep level. Profiling relied on immunoSEQ multiplex PCR, and the TCRdb table lists in-frame clones only, not all of them. The data contain millions of clones, 85% to 95% of them singletons. CD45RO-negative, CCR7-positively selected cells formed the naive CD8 fraction, excluding terminally differentiated effector memory CD45RA+ cells. Trimming took 7 bases from V and 6 from J, leaving 7 bases between them. CDR1 SQVTM and CDR2 ANQGSEA come from the germline V gene. The CDR3 loop spans 10 amino acids. A note on this clone: The antigen remains unidentified.

Sequences were obtained from naive CD8+ T cells sorted from blood. This TCR derives from a man between 18 and 29 years old in good health. The chain recombines TRBV29-1 with TRBJ2-1; no firm D call. The CDR3 sequence is CSGTGNEQFF. CDR3 DNA sequence: TGCAGCGGCACGGGCAATGAGCAGTTCTTC.